This is a list of T cell receptor beta chains from one sample in a study of T cell responses to AZD1222 COVID-19 vaccine. The table came from immunoSEQ multiplex PCR; TCRdb's copy has only in-frame clones and leaves some out. This table has 150,000 or so clones, less than 95% appearing once. This material consisted of peripheral blood, taken 28 days after the second AZD1222 dose. These receptors were collected from an adult who received the AZD1222 COVID-19 vaccine. The CDR3 runs from the conserved cysteine through the conserved F or W. D genes are given only for firm matches. Rows give clone size only sometimes, using once, few, many, or a class for an expanded clone.

CASSTSAYGYTF	TGTGCCAGCTCAACAAGTGCCTATGGCTACACCTTC	NA	TRBJ1-2	NA	TRBV6-5
CASSRLRGLNTGELFF	TGTGCCAGCAGCCGCCTCCGGGGGCTGAACACCGGGGAGCTGTTTTTT	NA	TRBJ2-2	NA	TRBV3-1/TRBV3-2
CASRDGVNYGYTF	TGTGCCAGTAGGGACGGAGTAAACTATGGCTACACCTTC	NA	TRBJ1-2	NA	TRBV19
CASSLTSGLAREGGYTF	TGCGCCAGCAGCTTGACCTCGGGGCTGGCTCGTGAGGGTGGCTACACCTTC	NA	TRBJ1-2	NA	TRBV5-1
CASSEWGTGGYEQYF	TGTGCCAGCAGTGAATGGGGGACAGGGGGCTACGAGCAGTACTTC	TRBD1	TRBJ2-7	NA	TRBV25-1
CASTGEETQYF	TGTGCCTCCACAGGGGAAGAGACCCAGTACTTC	TRBD1	TRBJ2-5	NA	TRBV12-3/TRBV12-4
CSGASFFTQYF	TGCAGTGGGGCTAGCTTTTTTACGCAGTATTTT	NA	TRBJ2-3	NA	TRBV20-1
CAWSVRGRKGSPLHF	TGTGCCTGGAGTGTACGGGGAAGGAAGGGTTCACCCCTCCACTTT	NA	TRBJ1-6	NA	TRBV30
CARAGPGGNTIYF	TGTGCCCGTGCGGGCCCCGGGGGAAACACCATATATTTT	NA	TRBJ1-3	NA	TRBV30
CASSQEGARGMAYEQYF	TGTGCCAGCAGCCAAGAGGGCGCCCGCGGGATGGCCTACGAGCAGTACTTC	NA	TRBJ2-7	NA	TRBV4-2
CASSESGASYYEQYF	TGTGCCAGCAGTGAAAGCGGAGCGTCCTACTACGAGCAGTACTTC	NA	TRBJ2-7	NA	TRBV6-1
CASSFSGSSYNEQFF	TGTGCCAGCAGCTTTAGCGGGAGCTCCTACAATGAGCAGTTCTTC	TRBD2	TRBJ2-1	few	TRBV6-5
CASSLATPSGANVLTF	TGTGCCAGCAGCTTAGCCACCCCCTCTGGGGCCAACGTCCTGACTTTC	NA	TRBJ2-6	NA	TRBV11-3